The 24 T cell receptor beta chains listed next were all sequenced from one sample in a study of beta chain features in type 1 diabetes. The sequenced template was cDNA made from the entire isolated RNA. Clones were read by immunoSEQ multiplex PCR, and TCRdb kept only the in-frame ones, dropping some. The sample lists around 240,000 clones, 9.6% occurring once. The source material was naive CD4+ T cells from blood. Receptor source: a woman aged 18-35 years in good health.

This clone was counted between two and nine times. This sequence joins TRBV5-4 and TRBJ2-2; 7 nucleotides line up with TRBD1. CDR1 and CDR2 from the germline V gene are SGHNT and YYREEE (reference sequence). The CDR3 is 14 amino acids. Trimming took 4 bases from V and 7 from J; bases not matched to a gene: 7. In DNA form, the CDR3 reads TGTGCCAGCAGCACCGGACAGGTCAACGGGGAGCTGTTTTTT. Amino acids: CASSTGQVNGELFF.

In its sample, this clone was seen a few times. The CDR3 DNA reads TGTGCCAGCAGTTTAGCCCAGGGGCGAGTCGCCGGGGAGCTGTTTTTT. Amino acids: CASSLAQGRVAGELFF. This chain joins TRBV28 and TRBJ2-2, with D possibly TRBD1 on 6 matching bases. CDR1 MDHEN and CDR2 SYDVKM come from the germline V gene. The CDR3 consists of 16 residues. Trimming removed 2 bases from V and 6 bases from J, with 16 bases in between. Looking up the rest from reference TRBV28 and TRBJ2-2 gives the full variable domain: DVKVTQSSRYLVKRTGEKVFLECVQDMDHENMFWYRQDPGLGLRLIYFSYDVKMKEKGDIPEGYSVSREKKERFSLILESASTNQTSMYLCASSLAQGRVAGELFFGEGSRLTVL.

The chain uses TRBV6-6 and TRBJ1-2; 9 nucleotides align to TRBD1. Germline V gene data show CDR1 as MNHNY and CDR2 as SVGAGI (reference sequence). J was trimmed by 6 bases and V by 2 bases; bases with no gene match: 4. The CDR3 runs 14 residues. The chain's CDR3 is CASSYERQGDGYTF. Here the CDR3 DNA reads TGTGCCAGCAGTTACGAAAGACAGGGGGATGGCTACACCTTC.

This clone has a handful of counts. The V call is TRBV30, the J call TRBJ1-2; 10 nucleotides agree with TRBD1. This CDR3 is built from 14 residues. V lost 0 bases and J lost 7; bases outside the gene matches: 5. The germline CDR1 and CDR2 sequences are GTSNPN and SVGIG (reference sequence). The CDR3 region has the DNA TGTGCCTGGAGTGTACAGACAGGGGGCGGTGGCTACACCTTC. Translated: CAWSVQTGGGGYTF.

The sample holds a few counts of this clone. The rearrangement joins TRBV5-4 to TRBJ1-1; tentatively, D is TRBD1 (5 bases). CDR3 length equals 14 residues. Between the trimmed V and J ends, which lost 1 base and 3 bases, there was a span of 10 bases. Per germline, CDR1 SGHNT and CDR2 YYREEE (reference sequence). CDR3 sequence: CASSLQQADTEAFF. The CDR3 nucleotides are TGTGCCAGCAGCTTGCAACAGGCGGACACTGAAGCTTTCTTT. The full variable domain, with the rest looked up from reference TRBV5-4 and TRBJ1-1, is ETGVTQSPTHLIKTRGQQVTLRCSSQSGHNTVSWYQQALGQGPQFIFQYYREEENGRGNFPPRFSGLQFPNYSSELNVNALELDDSALYLCASSLQQADTEAFFGQGTRLTVV.

CDR3: CASTRGTTNEKLFF. Written as DNA, the CDR3 is TGTGCCAGCACCCGAGGGACTACTAATGAAAAACTGTTTTTT. The chain uses TRBV7-9 and TRBJ1-4; perhaps TRBD1 as D (5 bases). The CDR3 consists of 14 residues. V was clipped by 7 bases and J by 2 bases, with 11 bases between them. Germline V gene lookup returns CDR1 SEHNR and CDR2 FQNEAQ (reference sequence).

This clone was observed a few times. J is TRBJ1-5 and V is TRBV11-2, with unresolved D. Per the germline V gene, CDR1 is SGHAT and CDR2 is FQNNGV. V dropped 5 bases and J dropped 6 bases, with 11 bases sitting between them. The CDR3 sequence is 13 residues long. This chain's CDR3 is CASSIRDGQPQHF. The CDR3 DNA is TGTGCCAGCAGCATACGAGATGGTCAGCCCCAGCATTTT.

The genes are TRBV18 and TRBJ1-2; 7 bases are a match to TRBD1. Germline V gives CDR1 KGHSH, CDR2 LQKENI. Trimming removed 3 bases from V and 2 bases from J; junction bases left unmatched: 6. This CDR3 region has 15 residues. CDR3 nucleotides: TGTGCCAGCTCACCCGGGGCAGGGGGGAACTATGGCTACACCTTC. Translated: CASSPGAGGNYGYTF.

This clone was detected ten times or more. The CDR3 reads CSVESLAGGWQYF. The CDR3 bases are TGCAGCGTTGAGTCGCTAGCGGGAGGTTGGCAGTACTTC. The rearrangement uses TRBV29-1 and TRBJ2-7, with 11 bases lining up with TRBD2. Germline assignment: CDR1 SQVTM and CDR2 ANQGSEA. The V gene end was trimmed by 3 bases and the J gene end by 9 bases; junction bases not matched to a gene: 7. This CDR3 has 13 amino acids.

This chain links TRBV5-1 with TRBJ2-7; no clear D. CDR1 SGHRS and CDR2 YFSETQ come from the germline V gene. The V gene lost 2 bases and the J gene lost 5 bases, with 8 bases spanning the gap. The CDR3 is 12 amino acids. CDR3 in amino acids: CASSLDLHEQYF. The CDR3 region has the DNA TGCGCCAGCAGCTTAGACTTGCACGAGCAGTACTTC.

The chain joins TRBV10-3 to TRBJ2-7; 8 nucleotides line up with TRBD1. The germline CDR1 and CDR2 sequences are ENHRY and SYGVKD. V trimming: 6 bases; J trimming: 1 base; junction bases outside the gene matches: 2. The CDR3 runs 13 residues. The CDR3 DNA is TGTGCCATCAGCGGACAGGGTTCCTACGAGCAGTACTTC. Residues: CAISGQGSYEQYF.

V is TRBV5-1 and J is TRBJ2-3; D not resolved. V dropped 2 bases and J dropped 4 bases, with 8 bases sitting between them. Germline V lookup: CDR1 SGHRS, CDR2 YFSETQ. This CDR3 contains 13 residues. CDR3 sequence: CASSFGGADTQYF. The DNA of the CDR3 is TGCGCCAGCAGCTTCGGCGGAGCAGATACGCAGTATTTT.

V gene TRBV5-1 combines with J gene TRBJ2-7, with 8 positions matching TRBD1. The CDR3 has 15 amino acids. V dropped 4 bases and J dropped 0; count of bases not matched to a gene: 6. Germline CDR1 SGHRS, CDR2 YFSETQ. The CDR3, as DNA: TGCGCCAGCAGCCTACTAGGGACAGGCTCCTACGAGCAGTACTTC. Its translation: CASSLLGTGSYEQYF.

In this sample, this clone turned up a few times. Here the CDR3 DNA reads TGTGCCAGCAGTGGGGCTGGGACACGAGAGCAGTTCTTC. Translated, it gives CASSGAGTREQFF. The chain links TRBV27 to TRBJ2-1, with a weak D call TRBD1 (6 bases). Trimming left V 5 bases short and J 10 bases short, with 15 bases between. Germline V gene lookup returns CDR1 MNHEY and CDR2 SMNVEV (reference sequence). This CDR3 is built from 13 residues.

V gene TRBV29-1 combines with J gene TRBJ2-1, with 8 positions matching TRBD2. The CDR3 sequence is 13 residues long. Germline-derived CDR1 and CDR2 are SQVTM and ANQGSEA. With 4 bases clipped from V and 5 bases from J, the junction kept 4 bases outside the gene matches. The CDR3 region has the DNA TGCAGCGTTGGTCTAGCGGGTCACAATGAGCAGTTCTTC. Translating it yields CSVGLAGHNEQFF.

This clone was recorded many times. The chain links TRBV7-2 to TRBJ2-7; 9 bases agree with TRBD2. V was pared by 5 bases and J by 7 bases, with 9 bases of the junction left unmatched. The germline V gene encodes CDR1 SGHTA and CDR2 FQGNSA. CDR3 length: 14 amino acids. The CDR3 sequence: CASSQSSGEREQYF. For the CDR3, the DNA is TGTGCCAGCAGCCAATCTAGCGGGGAGAGGGAGCAGTACTTC. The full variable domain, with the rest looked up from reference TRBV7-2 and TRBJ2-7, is GAGVSQSPSNKVTEKGKDVELRCDPISGHTALYWYRQSLGQGLEFLIYFQGNSAPDKSGLPSDRFSAERTGGSVSTLTIQRTQQEDSAVYLCASSQSSGEREQYFGPGTRLTVT.

CDR3 sequence reads: CASSLGRMTGELFF. CDR3 nucleotides: TGCGCCAGCAGCTTGGGACGGATGACAGGGGAGCTGTTTTTT. The J gene is TRBJ2-2, the V gene TRBV5-1, with D unclear. CDR3 length: 14 residues. V was pared by 0 bases and J by 8 bases, with 11 bases between. The germline CDR1 and CDR2 sequences are SGHRS and YFSETQ.

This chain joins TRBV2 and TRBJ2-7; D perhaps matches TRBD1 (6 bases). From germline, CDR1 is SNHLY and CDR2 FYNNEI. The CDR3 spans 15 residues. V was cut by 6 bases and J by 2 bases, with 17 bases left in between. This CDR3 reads CASSEDSQRPYEQYF. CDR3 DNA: TGTGCCAGCAGCGAGGACAGCCAGCGTCCCTACGAGCAGTACTTC.

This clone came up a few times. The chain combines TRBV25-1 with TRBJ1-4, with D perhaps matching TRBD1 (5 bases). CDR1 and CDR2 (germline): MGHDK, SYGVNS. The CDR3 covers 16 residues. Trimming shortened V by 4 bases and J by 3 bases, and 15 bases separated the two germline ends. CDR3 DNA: TGTGCCAGCAGTGTCTCCCCGTTAGGGGCTAATGAAAAACTGTTTTTT. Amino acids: CASSVSPLGANEKLFF.

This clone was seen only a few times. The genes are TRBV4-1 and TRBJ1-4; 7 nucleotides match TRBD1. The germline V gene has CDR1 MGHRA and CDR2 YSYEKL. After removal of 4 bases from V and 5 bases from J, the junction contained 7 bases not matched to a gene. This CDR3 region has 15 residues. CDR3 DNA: TGCGCCAGCAGCCTAGGGGGACAGCTCAATGAAAAACTGTTTTTT. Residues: CASSLGGQLNEKLFF.

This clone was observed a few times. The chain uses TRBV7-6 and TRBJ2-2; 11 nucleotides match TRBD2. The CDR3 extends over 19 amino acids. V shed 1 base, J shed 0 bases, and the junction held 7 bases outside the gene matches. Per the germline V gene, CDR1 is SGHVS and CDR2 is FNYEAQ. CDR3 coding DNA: TGTGCCAGCAGCTTAGGACTAGCGGGAATGACCGCGAACACCGGGGAGCTGTTTTTT. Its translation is CASSLGLAGMTANTGELFF.

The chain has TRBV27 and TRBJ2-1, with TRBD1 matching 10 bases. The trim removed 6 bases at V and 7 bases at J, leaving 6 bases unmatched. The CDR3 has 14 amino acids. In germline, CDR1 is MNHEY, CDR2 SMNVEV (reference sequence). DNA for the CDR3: TGTGCCAGCAGCCTCCGGGACAGGGGTAATGAGCAGTTCTTC. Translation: CASSLRDRGNEQFF.

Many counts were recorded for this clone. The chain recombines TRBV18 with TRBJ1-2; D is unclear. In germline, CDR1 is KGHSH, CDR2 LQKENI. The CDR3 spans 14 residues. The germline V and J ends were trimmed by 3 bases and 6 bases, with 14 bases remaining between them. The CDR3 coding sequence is TGTGCCAGCTCACCTTCACCCGGGAACGATGGCTACACCTTC. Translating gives CASSPSPGNDGYTF.

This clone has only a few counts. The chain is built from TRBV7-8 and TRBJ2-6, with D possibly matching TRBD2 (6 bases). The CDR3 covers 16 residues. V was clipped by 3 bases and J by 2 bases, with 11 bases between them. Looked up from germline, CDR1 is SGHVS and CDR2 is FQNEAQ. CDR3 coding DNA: TGTGCCAGCAGCTTCAGACCGGGAGCTGGGGCCAACGTCCTGACTTTC. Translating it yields CASSFRPGAGANVLTF.